The rows below give T cell receptor beta chains drawn from one sample of a study of spatial heterogeneity in lung cancer. MiXCR was run by TCRdb on the 5' RACE reads, yielding one entry per CDR3 protein. The sample lists around 110,000 distinct CDR3 sequences, more than 9% occurring once. This sample comprised PBMCs, obtained at follow-up. The receptors were gathered from a male donor with early-stage non-small cell lung cancer. The CDR3 runs from the conserved cysteine through the conserved F or W. The D gene is left open where the match is weak. Not every row has a clone size; where given, it reads once, few, many or a size class.

abundance,v_gene,d_gene,CDR3aa
many,TRBV20-1,NA,CSAREDSFQHF
NA,TRBV7-2,NA,CASSLFGTGRTGELFF
many,TRBV20-1,NA,CSASSASTDTQYF
few,TRBV5-1,TRBD1,CASSKGFPGQGIIDYGYTF
NA,TRBV6-2/TRBV6-3,NA,CASSYLPGREQFF
many,TRBV7-7,TRBD1,CASSLDGRGTDTQYF
few,TRBV6-1,NA,CASGVPGHPATNEKLFF
NA,TRBV6-2/TRBV6-3,TRBD2,CASSYSLAGGPDTQYF
many,TRBV7-2,NA,CASSLSRGTDTQYF
few,TRBV6-5,TRBD1,CASSSIGTGLYEQYF
many,TRBV2,TRBD1,CASRAGTGEETQYF
few,TRBV28,NA,CASSTLGGTDTQYF
few,TRBV9,TRBD2,CASSERTSGADNTGELFF
few,TRBV28,NA,CATSVGLETQYF
many,TRBV4-1,TRBD1,CASSWDRGNGYTF
few,TRBV3-1,TRBD1,CASSYRGGYGYTF
few,TRBV14,NA,CATLWVKNIQYF
NA,TRBV19,NA,CASNPARAGTGGELFF
many,TRBV11-2,NA,CASSFRQTKTQYF
many,TRBV29-1,TRBD2,CSAQLAGVEQYF
many,TRBV10-3,TRBD1,CAISGTGMGTDTQYF
few,TRBV7-2,TRBD1,CASSYVPGQGHQHYGYTF